This entry is about one T cell receptor beta chain. Antigen: not known. This record belongs to a study of beta chain features in type 1 diabetes. For the study at large: All samples combined gave about 100 million sorted cells for examination.

Study findings and constraints: Patients' naive, central memory and regulatory TCRB repertoires appeared more alike than those of healthy donors.

From germline, CDR1 is ENHRY and CDR2 SYGVKD. V lost 0 bases, J lost 2 bases, and 7 bases stayed unmatched. This CDR3 spans 17 amino acids. Since all of the isolated RNA was reverse transcribed, expressed TCRB transcripts were what got sequenced. TCRdb keeps only in-frame clones here, not all; method: immunoSEQ multiplex PCR. The repertoire holds about 24,000 clones, 55% to 75% seen once, with approximately 2.1% in the top ten. The rearrangement uses TRBV10-3 and TRBJ1-5; 7 bases are a match to TRBD1. The TCR sequence derives from a woman aged 40-49 years in good health. Sequencing was carried out using Tregs from blood. In nucleotides, the CDR3 is TGTGCCATCAGTGAGTCCGCAGGGGGTATGGGCAATCAGCCCCAGCATTTT. This translates into CAISESAGGMGNQPQHF.